The sequence of this T cell receptor (beta chain) was determined in a study of beta chain features in type 1 diabetes. Whole-study findings and limits: Moderate yet significant TCRB CDR3 shortening was seen in Type 1 diabetes patients in all four CD4+ subsets.

Reverse transcribing all isolated RNA meant expressed TCRB transcripts were sequenced. Approximately 3.5 million reads per sample on average were obtained from naive, central memory and regulatory T cell samples. Libraries were prepared by immunoSEQ multiplex PCR; TCRdb keeps only in-frame clonotypes and omits some of them. Among some 330,000 clones listed, 10% to 15% were seen once. Sorting based on CD45RO/CCR7/CD25/CD127/CD95/CD27 separated CD4+ naive, central memory, regulatory and stem cell-like memory cells. V dropped 7 bases and J dropped 2 bases, with 12 bases sitting between them. Germline V lookup: CDR1 MNHNY, CDR2 SVGAGI (reference sequence). The CDR3 runs 14 residues. Comments on this clone: Antigen: not known.

The rearrangement uses TRBV6-6 and TRBJ2-1; D possibly corresponds to TRBD1 (6 bases). Source material: naive CD4+ T cells from blood. The source is a woman aged 18 to 35 with type 1 diabetes. The CDR3 sequence: CASTRDTTYNEQFF. In DNA, the CDR3 is TGTGCCAGCACCCGGGACACAACCTACAATGAGCAGTTCTTC.